The clone carrying this T cell receptor (beta chain) was counted ten times or more. Its antigen is unidentified. Each cDNA molecule in the library carried unique molecular identifiers. Per the authors' pipeline: TCRs per sample had a median of around 98,000 and ranged from roughly 20,000 to 690,600. A single record per CDR3 protein comes from TCRdb applying MiXCR to the RACE reads. The V and J calls were not made by the authors but by TCRdb's processing. The table records tens of thousands of distinct CDR3 sequences, roughly 9.2% of them present only once. This sample was taken from a study of human T cells and chemical hapten exposure. Study-wide findings and caveats: Patch test score rose with PT1 expanded TCRs, significant at 8, 16, 32, not 4.

Stated time point: patch test 1, 2 weeks after DPC sensitization. Described treatment: therapeutic diphenylcyclopropenone sensitization with weekly scalp DPC. Every patch test was put on after a blood sample was taken. CDR3 length: 14 amino acids. Germline loops: CDR1 DFQATT, CDR2 SNEGSKA (reference sequence). V was pared by 1 base and J by 3 bases, with 10 bases between. Sequenced here: whole blood, sampled in connection with sensitization to the hapten diphenylcyclopropenone (DPC). The TCR was taken from a woman aged 40 to 50 with alopecia areata. Some clones in this sample may be carry-over from other donors' samples. The V call is TRBV20-1, the J call TRBJ1-5, with D perhaps matching TRBD1 (6 bases). The CDR3 nucleotides are TGCAGTGCTAGAGTCGGACAGTTCAATCAGCCCCAGCATTTT. Its translation: CSARVGQFNQPQHF.